One sample yielded the 7 T cell receptor beta chains listed below, sequenced in a study of persistence of HIV-infected CD4 T cells (TCRdb year 2020). What the treatment or condition label conveys for this sample: suppressive antiretroviral therapy. Cells were stimulated with anti-CD3/anti-CD28 magnetic beads as a nonspecific positive control representing the CD4+ T cell repertoire. CD4+ T cells that responded were sorted based on upregulation of both CD40 ligand and CD69. TCRbeta repertoires were sequenced from genomic DNA with the immunoSEQ hsTCRB assay version 4 in survey mode. TCRdb obtained this table from immuneACCESS and retained in-frame rearrangements with V and J assigned. These tables miss some clones; where compared with another copy, unresolved V genes account for less than half of the shortfall, and the remainder is unexplained. The sample has 35,000 to 55,000 clones on record, roughly 92% of them singletons. About 1.8% of the sample lies in the top ten.

Their target antigens are unknown. This material consisted of CD4+ T cells sorted from PBMCs after approximately 20-hour stimulation, taken from a patient who received antiretroviral therapy. The cell subset or site tag for this specimen amounts to: CD40L+CD69+ CD4 T cells responding to anti-CD3/anti-CD28 beads, representing the overall repertoire. Receptors were obtained from an adult man with HIV who was CMV-seropositive.

This chain links TRBV28 with TRBJ1-3, with D possibly matching TRBD1 (5 bases). Germline CDR1 reads MDHEN; CDR2 reads SYDVKM. Trimming pared 5 bases from V and 0 bases from J, leaving 14 bases between. CDR3 size: 16 residues. The CDR3 sequence: CASSPPGTVSGNTIYF. In DNA form, the CDR3 reads TGTGCCAGCAGTCCCCCCGGGACGGTCTCTGGAAACACCATATATTTT. The variable domain in full, completed from reference TRBV28 and TRBJ1-3, reads DVKVTQSSRYLVKRTGEKVFLECVQDMDHENMFWYRQDPGLGLRLIYFSYDVKMKEKGDIPEGYSVSREKKERFSLILESASTNQTSMYLCASSPPGTVSGNTIYFGEGSWLTVV.

The V call is TRBV7-7, the J call TRBJ2-3; D perhaps matches TRBD2 (7 bases). From germline, CDR1 is SSHAT and CDR2 FNYEAQ (reference sequence). With 0 bases removed from V and 6 bases from J, the gap between germline ends came to 13 bases. This CDR3 has 15 residues. CDR3 amino acids: CASSLAGGQSDTQYF. CDR3 bases: TGTGCCAGCAGCTTAGCGGGGGGGCAGTCGGATACGCAGTATTTT.

This clone appeared a single time. The CDR3 DNA sequence: TGTGCCAGCAGCAGCGGACAGGTCGACACCGGGGAGCTGTTTTTT. The encoded protein is CASSSGQVDTGELFF. The gene calls are TRBV7-8 and TRBJ2-2; TRBD1 matches 7 bases. CDR3 size: 15 residues. V shed 5 bases, J shed 3 bases, and the junction held 6 bases outside the gene matches. Germline-derived CDR1 and CDR2 are SGHVS and FQNEAQ.

The rearrangement links TRBV5-1 to TRBJ1-4; tentatively, D is TRBD1 (5 bases). V dropped 5 bases and J dropped 0 bases, with 20 bases sitting between them. The CDR3 contains 18 residues. From germline, CDR1 is SGHRS and CDR2 YFSETQ. CDR3 sequence reads: CASRPTQGGIATNEKLFF. The DNA for the CDR3 is TGCGCCAGCAGACCAACCCAGGGTGGAATTGCAACTAATGAAAAACTGTTTTTT. Together with reference TRBV5-1 and TRBJ1-4, the CDR3 gives the full variable domain: KAGVTQTPRYLIKTRGQQVTLSCSPISGHRSVSWYQQTPGQGLQFLFEYFSETQRNKGNFPGRFSGRQFSNSRSEMNVSTLELGDSALYLCASRPTQGGIATNEKLFFGSGTQLSVL.

The chain is built from TRBV7-3 and TRBJ2-3, with 12 bases aligning to TRBD2. V was pared by 5 bases and J by 1 base, with 4 bases of the junction left unmatched. CDR3 size: 16 residues. Germline-derived CDR1 and CDR2 are SGHTA and FQGTGA. CDR3 sequence reads: CASSLAGGPGTDTQYF. The DNA of the CDR3 is TGTGCCAGCAGCCTAGCGGGGGGGCCCGGCACAGATACGCAGTATTTT.

The sample holds a few counts of this clone. This chain links TRBV28 with TRBJ1-2; 10 nucleotides line up with TRBD1. Germline CDR1 is MDHEN and CDR2 is SYDVKM. There are 13 residues in the CDR3. Losses at the gene ends were 5 bases for V and 8 bases for J; bases not matched to a gene: 5. The DNA for the CDR3 is TGTGCCAGCAGTCTCGACAGGGGGCTCGGCTACACCTTC. Translation gives CASSLDRGLGYTF.

The rearrangement links TRBV7-2 to TRBJ2-7; D call uncertain. The V end was cut by 1 base, the J end by 3 bases, with 7 bases between. This CDR3 comprises 13 residues. Germline V CDR1 and CDR2: SGHTA, FQGNSA. The CDR3 region has the DNA TGTGCCAGCAGCTTAGGGCTCTTCTACGAGCAGTACTTC. As protein: CASSLGLFYEQYF.